A single TCR beta chain is shown here with its context. The data stem from a study of OX40 agonist ivuxolimab in advanced cancers. The method was immunoSEQ multiplex PCR; TCRdb's version includes in-frame clones alone and lacks a portion of them. The sample holds approximately 50,000 clones, about 80% seen once. Deletions cut 5 bases from V and 3 bases from J, with 14 bases between. This CDR3 has 14 amino acids. Germline V gives CDR1 SGHTA, CDR2 FQGNSA. The chain links TRBV7-2 to TRBJ2-7; possible D gene TRBD1, 7 bases. The receptor was isolated from an adult with an advanced solid tumor such as melanoma, head and neck, liver or kidney cancer. The material sequenced was CD4+ or CD8+ T cells sorted from blood, taken in a trial of the OX40 agonist ivuxolimab. CDR3 sequence (DNA): TGTGCCAGCAGCGCTCAGGGGGGAGGCTACGAGCAGTACTTC. This encodes CASSAQGGGYEQYF.